The following is a T cell receptor beta chain sequence with its context. This clone has more than one count but fewer than ten. The specificity of this receptor is unknown. No base-level quality is on record; no much larger clone is a single base apart. The record originates from a study of cytomegalovirus exposure and HLA in healthy donors (dated by TCRdb to 2017 to 2019). Study-level background: In an earlier analysis of about 560 of the donors, roughly 300 Gb of sequence data and 90 million to 120 million unique TCR beta sequences from about 179 million T cells were reported. Approximately 310 gigabases of sequencing data and approximately 91 million unique TCR sequences made up an early release that covered some 640 HLA-typed donors. Of the roughly 390 genotyped donors, more than 75% were placed in the genetic ancestry cluster associated with self-reported Caucasian donors. The study was designed to test whether signatures of past pathogen exposure could be identified by cataloging public T cell receptors. The T cell repertoires of under 750 subjects were profiled by immunosequencing and related to cytomegalovirus serostatus. Along with the approximately 620-subject first cohort, a separate validation cohort of over a hundred different subjects was used. High-throughput TCR immunosequencing, statistical association of individual TCRs with disease status, and machine learning were combined to predict cytomegalovirus infection status. A later analysis re-analyzed previously published TCR beta repertoires from approximately 670 donors and added high-resolution HLA genotyping to study TCR occurrence patterns. Rather than drawing on any new phenotypic data, the later analysis identified candidate immune exposures from TCR beta sequences and the way those sequences occurred across donors. To decide whether each TCR beta V gene segment behaved as functional or pseudogenic, an earlier analysis of 587 of the donors relied on high-throughput TCR beta sequencing. Donor age, sex, ethnicity and CMV serostatus were compiled together with the repertoire data. A later genetic analysis took genome-wide SNP genotypes for 398 of the 666 donors and used that subset as a discovery cohort. Every repertoire in the discovery cohort had been generated on one and the same sequencing platform. Both class I and class II loci were covered by HLA typing, at four-digit resolution. Typing coverage differed by locus: A, B, C, DRB1 and DQB1 were typed in roughly 620-640 donors, DQA1 in about 500, DPA1 in 606, and DPB1 in around 490. Four to six DR-DQ haplotypes were handled as single units for association and clustering, since linkage in the cohort was strong. On average, around 230,000 unique TCR beta nucleotide sequences were sequenced per donor among 398 genotyped donors of the cohort, with 15% to 20% of those sequences being non-productive. Study-wide findings and limitations: In vitro tests confirmed that a few of the cytomegalovirus-associated TCR beta chains recognize cytomegalovirus antigens. A further reported finding was that TCR beta sequences accurately predicted the HLA-A and HLA-B alleles for most subjects in the first cohort. In a later analysis, HLA-associated TCR beta chains showed more clonal expansion and lower generation probabilities than non-associated chains that were equally common. A later analysis reported that several top co-occurrence clusters appeared linked to parvovirus B19, influenza, CMV and Epstein-Barr virus. When HLA alleles, especially DR and DQ, strongly co-occurred, TCR associations were difficult to assign to individual alleles. Because the 87-base-pair reads could not distinguish some IMGT-functional V segments, including TRBV6-2 and TRBV6-3, those segments were excluded. Linkage disequilibrium might explain the correlated functional status among segregating V segments, but an unknown experimental factor could not be excluded. Because some donors lacked HLA typing at each locus, the association tests relied only on the typed subset. The only immune exposure information available for the cohort was CMV serostatus. In a later analysis, TCR association rates were found to vary across HLA loci, with the most associated TCRs seen for DRB1 alleles and the fewest for HLA-C alleles. Because counts were too low, some 17 rarely observed V segments, including chromosome 9 orphons, were excluded from the earlier analysis of 500 to 700 of the donors. In the study, around 160 TCR beta chains were listed as associated with cytomegalovirus. A later genetic analysis associated a missense DCLRE1C variant with V-gene and J-gene trimming of TCR beta chains, and an independent cohort replicated the association. According to a later analysis, most CMV-associated TCR beta chains appeared to be HLA-restricted, and the HLA associations seemed to be driven largely by CMV exposure. Across donors, most TCR sequences were observed very rarely, whereas some public TCRs were present in many individuals. According to a later genetic analysis, donors in an Asian-associated ancestry cluster had fewer N-insertions in productive TCRs than the roughly 700-donor mean. In an earlier analysis of approximately 590 of the donors, most TCR beta V segments appeared in productive rearrangements about 87% or about 30% of the time, broadly matching IMGT annotations. Specific HLA alleles were associated with 15,000 to 20,000 TCR beta sequences at a false discovery rate of 0.05 in a later analysis. In both the original and validation cohorts, the classifier was reported to diagnose cytomegalovirus status with high specificity and sensitivity. The authors suggested that the approach could potentially be generalized to other disease states and immunological phenotypes. Only TCR beta chains were sequenced in this cohort, and the absence of alpha or paired-chain data limited detectable features. The sequencing pipeline was judged likely to have produced a cluster of highly shared sequence variants as a technical artifact. Roughly uniform sequencing depth across donors was assumed in presence/absence analyses, although this assumption may not hold.

The cohort was made up of approximately 670 healthy bone marrow donors. Cohort members were all nominally healthy when sampled, although unrecorded immune exposures were likely present. The donor tested CMV seropositive, placing the donor among the 250 to 300 seropositive members of the cohort. Each donor provided a peripheral blood sample, and peripheral blood mononuclear cells were used for TCR beta sequencing. The Qiagen DNeasy Blood Extraction Kit was used to extract genomic DNA from the blood cell samples. The library was generated by the immunoSEQ multiplex PCR assay. For the multiplex PCR, a mixture combining 60 forward primers for TCR Vbeta segments and 13 reverse primers for TCR Jbeta segments was used. A multiplex PCR assay on genomic DNA amplified the CDR3 region of rearranged TCR beta genes. On the Illumina HiSeq System, the amplified TCR beta libraries were sequenced as 87-base-pair reads. The original methods were these. Across the roughly 640 repertoires, a later analysis counted roughly 84 million unique TCR beta chains, 9.5 million to 12 million of which were shared by at least two donors. To remove PCR and sequencing errors, raw reads were error-corrected and collapsed into unique sequences using a nearest-neighbor algorithm that merged closely related sequences. CDR3 sequences were aligned to IMGT reference sequences to assign V, D and J gene segments. For a sequence to be retained, a match of at least six nucleotides was required to both a V gene segment and a J gene segment. Rearrangements were classified as productive when the CDR3 lacked stop codons and remained in frame with V and J, and all other rearrangements were classified as non-productive. Following IMGT convention, CDR3 was defined as the stretch from the second conserved V-encoded cysteine up to the conserved J-encoded phenylalanine. Sequences without an unambiguous match to a single V gene segment were excluded from the earlier analysis of a few hundred of the donors. In an earlier analysis of roughly 500 of the donors, V segments were called functional above 56.7% productive rearrangements and were called segregating when the between-donor standard deviation exceeded 5%. A statistical classification framework was developed to diagnose cytomegalovirus status using the catalog of TCR beta chain sequences. A later analysis assigned V and J genes by comparing TCR nucleotide sequences with IMGT/GENE-DB human TR gene sequences. In a later analysis, CDR3 sequences and most-parsimonious VDJ recombination scenarios were assigned using the TCRdist pipeline. In a later analysis, each TCR beta chain was defined by its CDR3 amino acid sequence together with its V-gene family, and reads without a unique V-gene family were excluded. To address suspected cross-contamination and a sequencing artifact, a later analysis removed over 500 highly shared, low-generation-probability nucleotide sequences. In a later analysis, a clonal expansion index was calculated for each public chain from normalized within-repertoire ranks of inferred template counts. Generation probabilities in a later analysis came from a VDJ recombination model fitted to out-of-frame rearrangements, and those results were checked against IGoR. In a later analysis, TCR-TCR, TCR-HLA and TCR-CMV co-occurrence was scored with hypergeometric tests, and a repertoire-size bias correction was applied to TCR pairs. In a later analysis, false discovery rates were estimated by permuting HLA or CMV assignments 20 times. A later analysis grouped co-occurring TCRs with DBSCAN, adding TCRdist sequence similarity when clustering within HLA-allele-positive subsets. For co-occurrence clustering, repertoires with fewer than 30,000 or more than 120,000 public chains were excluded, along with four or five repertoires with anomalous nucleotide sharing. The clones in this table, taken by TCRdb from immuneACCESS, are in-frame only. Not every clone is retained; where verified, under half of the shortfall comes from an unresolved V gene, and the cause of the rest is unknown. V and J calls and clone size are as listed in that table; D and trimming were resolved from the DNA. The sample has approximately 160,000 clones on record, roughly 65% of them singletons. The ten largest clones represent about 4.7% of the sample.

The CDR3 measures 15 amino acids from cysteine to phenylalanine. Kept here is only the CDR3 DNA, which spans 45 bases and is read in frame from base 1. Looking up the germline V gene yields CDR1 LGHNA and CDR2 YNFKEQ. Trimming accounts for 0 bases at V and 9 bases at J, while the number of junction bases matched to no gene is 6. This clonotype originated in a man between 18 and 35 years old in good health and CMV-seropositive. Material for sequencing was PBMCs. This sequence uses TRBV4-2 and TRBJ2-3; TRBD2 fits 10 bases in the junction. The CDR3 region has the sequence CASSQDSGRTGTQYF. The bases read TGTGCCAGCAGCCAAGATAGCGGGAGGACGGGGACGCAGTATTTT.